This T cell receptor beta chain was sequenced for a study of regulatory T cells in long-lasting Graves disease. Arm-PCR of CDR3 regions and iRepertoire HTBI primers were the basis on which TCR beta libraries were built. Each CDR3 protein is one row after TCRdb ran MiXCR on the multiplex PCR reads. The sample shows a few hundred thousand distinct CDR3 sequences, approximately 13% of them seen only once. Germline CDR1 reads PRHDT; CDR2 reads FYEKMQ (reference sequence). The CDR3 is 21 residues long. Losses at the gene ends were 2 bases for V and 3 bases for J; bases not matched to a gene: 24. Time point defined: newly diagnosed GD, antithyroid drugs for less than 3 months. Scientists built the TCR library using RNA that was extracted from PBMCs. Patients were enrolled at an endocrinology department in Xi'an, China. The same sample was also studied in work on T cells in Graves' hyperthyroidism and ophthalmopathy. That report notes: The study excluded patients with uncontrolled infection, other autoimmune disease, pregnancy or lactation.

The material was peripheral blood mononuclear cells (PBMCs), obtained at new diagnosis, from a patient treated with antithyroid drugs. This chain uses TRBV13 with TRBJ2-7; 8 bases match TRBD1. The clonotype originates from a young man with Graves disease. The CDR3 loop is CASSLIGVGTGGSRRGYEQYF. The CDR3 nucleotides read TGTGCCAGCAGCTTAATAGGTGTGGGGACAGGTGGGTCCCGGAGGGGCTACGAGCAGTACTTC. Full variable domain (rest looked up from reference TRBV13 and TRBJ2-7): AAGVIQSPRHLIKEKRETATLKCYPIPRHDTVYWYQQGPGQDPQFLISFYEKMQSDKGSIPDRFSAQQFSDYHSELNMSSLELGDSALYFCASSLIGVGTGGSRRGYEQYFGPGTRLTVT.